This TCR beta chain comes out of a study of cytomegalovirus exposure and HLA in healthy donors listed by TCRdb under 2017. Regarding the complete study: An earlier analysis of several hundred of the donors reported around 280 Gb of sequence data and 100 million to 120 million unique TCR beta sequences obtained from about 180 million T cells. Rather than drawing on any new phenotypic data, the later analysis identified candidate immune exposures from TCR beta sequences and the way those sequences occurred across donors. To decide whether each TCR beta V gene segment behaved as functional or pseudogenic, an earlier analysis of 587 of the donors relied on high-throughput TCR beta sequencing. On average, around 240,000 unique TCR beta nucleotide sequences were sequenced per donor among several hundred genotyped donors of the cohort, with roughly 19% of those sequences being non-productive. Using immunosequencing, the study profiled T cell repertoires from approximately 700 subjects and related those repertoires to cytomegalovirus serostatus. Of the approximately 400 genotyped donors, approximately 83% fell in the genetic ancestry cluster associated with self-reported Caucasian donors. Roughly 5 DR-DQ haplotypes were handled as single units for association and clustering because linkage in the cohort was strong. Genome-wide SNP genotypes for about three fifths of the roughly 670 donors were used in a later genetic analysis, which treated that subset as a discovery cohort. The study aimed to test whether cataloging public T cell receptors could reveal signatures of past pathogen exposure. Every repertoire in the discovery cohort had been generated on one and the same sequencing platform. HLA typing covered class I and class II loci at four-digit resolution. An early release covering around 630 HLA-typed donors comprised roughly 300 gigabases of sequencing data and 85 million to 100 million unique TCR sequences. To study patterns of TCR occurrence, a later analysis re-analyzed previously published TCR beta repertoires from just over 650 donors and added high-resolution HLA genotyping. Alongside the repertoire data, information on donor age, sex, ethnicity and CMV serostatus was compiled. Typing coverage differed by locus: A, B, C, DRB1 and DQB1 were typed in roughly 620-630 donors, DQA1 in about 560, DPA1 in around 580, and DPB1 in roughly 470. High-throughput TCR immunosequencing, statistical association of individual TCRs with disease status, and machine learning were combined to predict cytomegalovirus infection status. Besides the first cohort of 550 to 750 subjects, a separate validation cohort made up of 120 different subjects was used.

The cohort was made up of 500 to 850 healthy bone marrow donors. At the time of sampling, every cohort member was nominally healthy, though immune exposures that went unrecorded were likely present. The donor tested CMV seropositive, placing the donor among the 250 to 350 seropositive members of the cohort. A peripheral blood sample was provided by each donor, and peripheral blood mononuclear cells were used for TCR beta sequencing. Genomic DNA was extracted from the blood cell samples with the Qiagen DNeasy Blood Extraction Kit. This clone was observed once. Its antigen has not been determined. No clone much larger than this one lies a single base away; base qualities are absent. Study-wide conclusions, independent of this receptor: Only TCR beta chains were sequenced in this cohort, and the absence of alpha or paired-chain data limited detectable features. In a later analysis, 16,951 TCR beta sequences were associated with specific HLA alleles at a false discovery rate of 0.05. A few of the identified cytomegalovirus-associated TCR beta chains were confirmed in vitro to be specific for cytomegalovirus antigens. Some IMGT-functional V segments, including TRBV6-2 and TRBV6-3, could not be distinguished by the 87-base-pair reads and were therefore excluded. In the study, 150 to 200 TCR beta chains were listed as associated with cytomegalovirus. In a later analysis, most CMV-associated TCR beta chains were found to appear HLA-restricted, with HLA associations seemingly driven largely by CMV exposure. When HLA alleles, especially DR and DQ, strongly co-occurred, attributing TCR associations to individual alleles was difficult. In a later analysis, several top co-occurrence clusters were reported to appear linked to parvovirus B19, influenza, CMV and Epstein-Barr virus. In a later analysis, the rate of TCR association differed among HLA loci, with DRB1 alleles having the most associated TCRs and HLA-C alleles having the fewest. Most TCR sequences were observed very rarely across donors, whereas some public TCRs were present in many individuals. In an earlier analysis of 587 of the donors, most TCR beta V segments were observed in productive rearrangements about 90% or about 30% of the time, broadly matching IMGT annotations. A further reported finding was that TCR beta sequences accurately predicted the HLA-A and HLA-B alleles for most subjects in the first cohort. The classifier was reported to diagnose cytomegalovirus status with high specificity and sensitivity in both the original and validation cohorts. Immune exposure information for the cohort was limited to CMV serostatus. Correlated functional status among segregating V segments might reflect linkage disequilibrium, but an unknown experimental factor could not be ruled out. HLA typing was unavailable for some donors at each locus, so association tests used only the typed subset. Because counts were too low, roughly 18 rarely observed V segments, including chromosome 9 orphons, were left out of the earlier analysis of approximately 580 of the donors. A group of highly shared sequence variants was considered likely to be a technical artifact of the sequencing pipeline. According to a later genetic analysis, donors in an Asian-associated ancestry cluster had fewer N-insertions in productive TCRs than the approximately 690-donor mean. Sequencing depth was assumed to be roughly uniform across donors in the presence/absence analyses, though that assumption may not hold. The authors suggested that the approach could potentially be extended to other disease states and immunological phenotypes. A later analysis found that HLA-associated TCR beta chains were more clonally expanded and had lower generation probabilities than equally common non-associated chains. In a later genetic analysis, a missense DCLRE1C variant was associated with V-gene and J-gene trimming of TCR beta chains, and the association was replicated in an independent cohort.

The library was produced with the immunoSEQ multiplex PCR assay. A mixture of 60 forward primers for TCR Vbeta segments and 13 reverse primers for TCR Jbeta segments was used in the multiplex PCR. The CDR3 region of rearranged TCR beta genes was amplified from genomic DNA with a multiplex PCR assay. On the Illumina HiSeq System, the amplified TCR beta libraries were sequenced as 87-base-pair reads. The study's own analysis went as follows. In a later analysis, tens of millions of unique TCR beta chains were counted across the 690 or so repertoires, and around 10 million of these chains were shared by at least two donors. A nearest-neighbor algorithm error-corrected the raw reads and collapsed the reads into unique sequences, merging closely related sequences to remove PCR and sequencing errors. Alignment of CDR3 sequences to IMGT reference sequences was used to assign V, D and J gene segments. Each retained sequence needed at least a six-nucleotide match to both a V gene segment and a J gene segment. A rearrangement was called productive if the CDR3 had no stop codons and remained in frame with V and J, and every other rearrangement was called non-productive. CDR3 was defined according to IMGT convention as the region running from the second conserved V-encoded cysteine to the conserved J-encoded phenylalanine. Sequences without an unambiguous match to a single V gene segment were excluded from the earlier analysis of about 630 of the donors. An earlier analysis of fewer than 750 of the donors classified V segments as functional when productive rearrangements were above 56.7% and as segregating when the standard deviation between donors was above 5%. To diagnose cytomegalovirus status from the catalog of TCR beta chain sequences, a statistical classification framework was built. A later analysis assigned V and J genes by comparing TCR nucleotide sequences with IMGT/GENE-DB human TR gene sequences. The TCRdist pipeline was used in a later analysis to assign CDR3 sequences and most-parsimonious VDJ recombination scenarios. A later analysis defined each TCR beta chain by its CDR3 amino acid sequence plus V-gene family, and excluded reads lacking a unique V-gene family. A later analysis removed 500 to 650 highly shared, low-generation-probability nucleotide sequences to deal with suspected cross-contamination and a sequencing artifact. In a later analysis, a clonal expansion index was calculated for each public chain from normalized within-repertoire ranks of inferred template counts. In a later analysis, generation probabilities were computed using a VDJ recombination model fitted to out-of-frame rearrangements, and the results were checked against IGoR. In a later analysis, hypergeometric tests were used to score TCR-TCR, TCR-HLA and TCR-CMV co-occurrence, with a repertoire-size bias correction applied to TCR pairs. False discovery rates were estimated in a later analysis by permuting HLA or CMV assignments 20 times. A later analysis grouped co-occurring TCRs with DBSCAN, adding TCRdist sequence similarity when clustering within HLA-allele-positive subsets. Co-occurrence clustering excluded repertoires with fewer than 30,000 or more than 120,000 public chains, plus five with anomalous nucleotide sharing. TCRdb stores this immuneACCESS table with in-frame sequences only. Part of the clones is absent; in the studies checked, under half of the shortfall reflects unresolved V genes, and no reason is known for the rest. Clonal size and the V and J genes are those of that table, whereas D and trimming came from the DNA. The sample includes about 71,000 clones, with 60% to 70% observed a single time. The ten largest make up 6% to 9.5% of the sample.

The junction shows trimming of 6 bases on V and 2 bases on J, plus 11 bases between the germline ends. The germline V gene (reference sequence) sets CDR1 to MNHEY and CDR2 to SMNVEV. The CDR3 spans 14 residues, from the cysteine through the phenylalanine. The retained sequence is limited to the CDR3, 42 bases, with the frame set at the first base. The source of this sequence is a middle-aged man in good health and CMV-seropositive. Rearrangement joined TRBV27 to TRBJ1-5; a weak D assignment points to TRBD1 (6 bases agree). Material for sequencing was PBMCs. The DNA reads TGTGCCAGCAGCCAACCAGGGGGCAATCAGCCCCAGCATTTT. Protein translation: CASSQPGGNQPQHF.